The entry below describes one TCR beta chain. V shed 2 bases and J shed 5 bases, with 9 bases lying between them. Germline assignment: CDR1 SEHNR and CDR2 FQNEAQ (reference sequence). CDR3 length: 13 amino acids. The data are from a study of blood T cell repertoires in COVID-19. For the study at large: The United States, Italy and Spain were the sources of the acute and convalescent COVID-19 samples.

Seattle enrolled patients during active infection and tracked them longitudinally. Methods used by the authors: Reference gene primer amplification gave nucleated cell count estimates. Profiling relied on immunoSEQ multiplex PCR, and the TCRdb table lists in-frame clones only, not all of them. D and trimming were read from the DNA, whereas the V and J calls and clone size are those reported in that table. Among some 68,000 clones listed, 90% were seen once. The source of this sequence is a man between 45 and 60 years old with COVID-19, enrolled during active disease. The chain is built from TRBV7-9 and TRBJ2-5; D is uncertain. Sequenced material: peripheral blood. CDR3 nucleotide sequence: TGTGCCAGCAGCTTACAGACAATGGAGACCCAGTACTTC. Its protein product is CASSLQTMETQYF. The full variable domain, in which reference TRBV7-9 and TRBJ2-5 provide the parts outside the CDR3, is DTGVSQNPRHKITKRGQNVTFRCDPISEHNRLYWYRQTLGQGPEFLTYFQNEAQLEKSRLLSDRFSAERPKGSFSTLEIQRTEQGDSAMYLCASSLQTMETQYFGPGTRLLVL.